This T cell receptor (beta chain) stems from a study of T cell responses to AZD1222 COVID-19 vaccine. Measured with immunoSEQ multiplex PCR; TCRdb has only the in-frame clones, and not every one. Among 60,000 to 85,000 clones listed, more than 75% were seen once. Per the germline V gene, CDR1 is MDHEN and CDR2 is SYDVKM. V lost 9 bases and J lost 2, with 10 bases in between. The CDR3 is 12 residues long. Study-level findings and limits: With dominance at 160-218 and 743-854, vaccine-associated CD4 TCRs spanned spike. Targets within unmutated variant regions were reportedly found for nearly half of spike-specific TCRs. Sampling that yielded the repertoires occurred only after the peak T cell response. A mostly white British donor set with more females was recruited, and clonal diversity was possibly underestimated.

Concerning this clone itself: Its target is unknown.

This specimen was peripheral blood, taken 28 days after the second dose of the MenACWY control vaccine. The chain is built from TRBV28 and TRBJ1-1; D call uncertain. The clonotype comes from an adult who received the MenACWY meningococcal vaccine as a control. The CDR3 loop reads CASTTANTEAFF. The CDR3 DNA is TGTGCCAGTACAACAGCAAACACTGAAGCTTTCTTT.